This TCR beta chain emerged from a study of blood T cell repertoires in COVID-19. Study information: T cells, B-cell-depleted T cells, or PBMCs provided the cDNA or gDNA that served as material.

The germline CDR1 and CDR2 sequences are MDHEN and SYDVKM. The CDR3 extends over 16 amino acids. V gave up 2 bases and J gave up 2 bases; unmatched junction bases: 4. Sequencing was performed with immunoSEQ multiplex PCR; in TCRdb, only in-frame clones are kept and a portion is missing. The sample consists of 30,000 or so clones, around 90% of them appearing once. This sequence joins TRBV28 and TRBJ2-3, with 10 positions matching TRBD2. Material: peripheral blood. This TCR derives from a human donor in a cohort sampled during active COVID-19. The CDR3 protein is CASSLIAGGYTDTQYF. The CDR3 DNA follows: TGTGCCAGCAGTTTAATAGCGGGGGGATACACAGATACGCAGTATTTT.